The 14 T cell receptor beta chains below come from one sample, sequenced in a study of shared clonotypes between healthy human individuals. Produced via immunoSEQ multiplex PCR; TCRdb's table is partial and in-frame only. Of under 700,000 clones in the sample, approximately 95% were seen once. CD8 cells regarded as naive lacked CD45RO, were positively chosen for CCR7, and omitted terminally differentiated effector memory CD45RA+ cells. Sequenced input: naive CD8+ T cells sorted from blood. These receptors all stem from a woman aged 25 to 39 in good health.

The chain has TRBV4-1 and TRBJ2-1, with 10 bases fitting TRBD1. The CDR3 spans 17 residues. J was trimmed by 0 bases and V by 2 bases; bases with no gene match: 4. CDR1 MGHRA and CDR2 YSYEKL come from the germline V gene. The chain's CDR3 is CASSQPRDRGSYNEQFF. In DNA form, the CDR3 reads TGCGCCAGCAGCCAACCCCGGGACAGGGGCTCCTACAATGAGCAGTTCTTC.

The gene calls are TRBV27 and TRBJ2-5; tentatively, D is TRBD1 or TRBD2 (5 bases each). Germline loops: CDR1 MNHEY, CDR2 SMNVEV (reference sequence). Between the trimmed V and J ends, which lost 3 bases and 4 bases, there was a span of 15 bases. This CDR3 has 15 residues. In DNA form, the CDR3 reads TGTGCCAGCAGTTTCGGGGCGGCCTGGGGAGAGACCCAGTACTTC. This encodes CASSFGAAWGETQYF.

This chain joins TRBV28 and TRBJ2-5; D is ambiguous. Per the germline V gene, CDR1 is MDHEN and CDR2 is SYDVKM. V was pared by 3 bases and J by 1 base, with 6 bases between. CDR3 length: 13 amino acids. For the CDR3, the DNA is TGTGCCAGCAGTTTGCGCTTCCAAGAGACCCAGTACTTC. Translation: CASSLRFQETQYF. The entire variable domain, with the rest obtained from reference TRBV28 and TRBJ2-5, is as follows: DVKVTQSSRYLVKRTGEKVFLECVQDMDHENMFWYRQDPGLGLRLIYFSYDVKMKEKGDIPEGYSVSREKKERFSLILESASTNQTSMYLCASSLRFQETQYFGPGTRLLVL.

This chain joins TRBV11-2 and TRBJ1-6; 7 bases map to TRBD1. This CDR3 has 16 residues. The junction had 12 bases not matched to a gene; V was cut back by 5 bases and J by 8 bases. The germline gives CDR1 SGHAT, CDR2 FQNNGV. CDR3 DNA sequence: TGTGCCAGCAGCCCACTCATAGGGGGCACCGATTCACCCCTCCACTTT. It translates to CASSPLIGGTDSPLHF.

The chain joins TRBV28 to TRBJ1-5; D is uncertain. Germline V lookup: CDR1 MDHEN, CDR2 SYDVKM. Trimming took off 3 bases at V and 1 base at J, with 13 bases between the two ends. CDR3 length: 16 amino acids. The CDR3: CASSLGVGVSNQPQHF. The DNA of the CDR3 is TGTGCCAGCAGTTTGGGTGTTGGTGTAAGCAATCAGCCCCAGCATTTT.

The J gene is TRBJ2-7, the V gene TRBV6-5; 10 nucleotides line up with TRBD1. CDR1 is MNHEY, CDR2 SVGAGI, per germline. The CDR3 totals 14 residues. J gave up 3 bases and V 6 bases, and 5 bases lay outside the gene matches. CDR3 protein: CASSLRTGGYEQYF. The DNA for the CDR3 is TGTGCCAGCAGCCTCCGGACAGGGGGCTACGAGCAGTACTTC.

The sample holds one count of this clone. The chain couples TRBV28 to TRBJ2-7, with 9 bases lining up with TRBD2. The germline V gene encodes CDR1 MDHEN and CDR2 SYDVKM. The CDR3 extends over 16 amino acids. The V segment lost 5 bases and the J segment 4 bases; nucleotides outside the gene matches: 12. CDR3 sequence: CASSPRLAVLLYEQYF. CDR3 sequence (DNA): TGTGCCAGCAGTCCTCGACTAGCGGTTCTCCTTTACGAGCAGTACTTC.

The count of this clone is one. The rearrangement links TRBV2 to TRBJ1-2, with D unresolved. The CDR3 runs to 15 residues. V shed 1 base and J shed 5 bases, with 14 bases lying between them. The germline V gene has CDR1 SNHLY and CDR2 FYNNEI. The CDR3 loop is CASSEERGIGYGYTF. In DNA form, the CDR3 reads TGTGCCAGCAGTGAAGAACGGGGAATCGGTTATGGCTACACCTTC.

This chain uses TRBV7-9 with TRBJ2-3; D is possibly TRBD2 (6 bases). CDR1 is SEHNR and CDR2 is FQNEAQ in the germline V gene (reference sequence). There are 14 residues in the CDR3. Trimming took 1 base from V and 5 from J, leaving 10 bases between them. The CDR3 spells CASSLGAGKDTQYF. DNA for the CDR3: TGTGCCAGCAGCTTAGGGGCGGGAAAAGATACGCAGTATTTT.

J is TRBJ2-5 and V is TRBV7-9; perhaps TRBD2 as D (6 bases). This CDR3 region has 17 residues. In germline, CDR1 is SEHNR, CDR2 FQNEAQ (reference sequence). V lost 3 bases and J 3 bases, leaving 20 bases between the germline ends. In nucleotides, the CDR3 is TGTGCCAGCAGCTTCGCGGACGGACCGGGACTTAAAGAGACCCAGTACTTC. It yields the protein CASSFADGPGLKETQYF.

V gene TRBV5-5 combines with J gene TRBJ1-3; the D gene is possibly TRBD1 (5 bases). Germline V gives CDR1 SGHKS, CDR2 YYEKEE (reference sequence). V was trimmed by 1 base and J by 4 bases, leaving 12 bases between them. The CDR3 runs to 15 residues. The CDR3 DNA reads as TGTGCCAGCAGCTTGATCGGGGCAACAGGAAACACCATATATTTT. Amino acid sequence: CASSLIGATGNTIYF.

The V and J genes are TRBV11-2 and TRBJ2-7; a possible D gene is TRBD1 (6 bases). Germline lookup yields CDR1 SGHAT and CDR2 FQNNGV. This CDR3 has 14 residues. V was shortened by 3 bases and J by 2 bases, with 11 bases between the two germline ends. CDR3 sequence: CASSFTGLTYEQYF. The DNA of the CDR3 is TGTGCCAGCAGCTTTACAGGGTTAACCTACGAGCAGTACTTC. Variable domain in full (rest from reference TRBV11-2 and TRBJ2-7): EAGVAQSPRYKIIEKRQSVAFWCNPISGHATLYWYQQILGQGPKLLIQFQNNGVVDDSQLPKDRFSAERLKGVDSTLKIQPAKLEDSAVYLCASSFTGLTYEQYFGPGTRLTVT.

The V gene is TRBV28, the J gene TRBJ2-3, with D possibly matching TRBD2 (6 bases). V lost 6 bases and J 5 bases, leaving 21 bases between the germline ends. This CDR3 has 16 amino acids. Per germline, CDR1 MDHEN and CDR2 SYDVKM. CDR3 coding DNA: TGTGCCAGCAGCCTTAGCGGAGGGGTTCGTTTAGATACGCAGTATTTT. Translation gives CASSLSGGVRLDTQYF.

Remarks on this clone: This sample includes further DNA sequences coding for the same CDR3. CDR3 sequence reads: CSAMGGRSGRYGYTF. CDR3 DNA sequence: TGCAGCGCTATGGGGGGACGTAGCGGGCGGTATGGCTACACCTTC. The chain employs TRBV29-1 and TRBJ1-2, with D tentatively TRBD1 (5 bases). CDR3 size: 15 residues. Germline V gives CDR1 SQVTM, CDR2 ANQGSEA. V was cut by 7 bases and J by 5 bases, with 23 bases left in between.